Listed here is a single TCR beta chain. These data originate in a study of patients and donors after allogeneic stem cell transplantation. TCRdb re-derived calls from the RT-PCR reads in MiXCR, one entry per CDR3 protein. Of 90,000 to 130,000 distinct CDR3 sequences detected, around 33% appear once; the ten largest clones hold 27%. V dropped 3 bases and J dropped 4 bases, with 9 bases sitting between them. The CDR3 runs to 13 residues. CDR1 is SGHVS and CDR2 is FQNEAQ in the germline V gene. The sequencing input was blood, either unsorted or a sorted T cell fraction (not recorded which). The gene calls are TRBV7-8 and TRBJ1-1; tentatively, D is TRBD1 (6 bases). The receptor's source is a human donor who was either an allogeneic HSCT recipient or a stem cell or donor lymphocyte infusion donor (not recorded which). It is not recorded whose cells these are; they may come from a transplant donor. As DNA, the CDR3 is TGTGCCAGCAGCTTTTCGGGGGCCACTGAAGCTTTCTTT. It yields the protein CASSFSGATEAFF.